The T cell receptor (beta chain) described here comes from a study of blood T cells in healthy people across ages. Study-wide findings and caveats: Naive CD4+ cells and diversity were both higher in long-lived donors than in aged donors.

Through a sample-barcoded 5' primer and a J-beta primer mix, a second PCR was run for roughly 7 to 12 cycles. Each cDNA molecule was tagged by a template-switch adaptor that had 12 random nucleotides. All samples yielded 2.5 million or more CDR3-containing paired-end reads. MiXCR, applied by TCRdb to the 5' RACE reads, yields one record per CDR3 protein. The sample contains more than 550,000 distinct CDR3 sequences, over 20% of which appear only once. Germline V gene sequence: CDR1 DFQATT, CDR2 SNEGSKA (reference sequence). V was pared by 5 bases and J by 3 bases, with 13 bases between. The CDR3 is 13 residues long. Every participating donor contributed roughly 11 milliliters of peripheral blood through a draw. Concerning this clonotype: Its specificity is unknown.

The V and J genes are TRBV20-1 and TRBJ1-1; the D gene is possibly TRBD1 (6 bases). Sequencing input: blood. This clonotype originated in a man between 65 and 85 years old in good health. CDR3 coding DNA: TGCAGTGCTGAGGACAGCCGGTACACTGAAGCTTTCTTT. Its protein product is CSAEDSRYTEAFF.